This paragraph reports one T cell receptor (beta chain). Antigen unknown. V shed 4 bases and J shed 1 base, with 15 bases lying between them. CDR3 length: 16 amino acids. CDR1 ENHRY and CDR2 SYGVKD come from the germline V gene. These data belong to a study of cytomegalovirus exposure and HLA in healthy donors. Study observations and caveats: It was 150 to 200 TCR beta chains that were listed as cytomegalovirus-associated. In vitro assays verified that three CMV-associated chains recognized CMV antigens specifically.

PCR primers comprised 60 Vbeta and 13 Jbeta primers. TCRdb's table, derived via immunoSEQ multiplex PCR, lists solely in-frame clones and lacks some. Of about 160,000 clones listed, roughly 80% are singletons. This receptor was identified in a man aged 25-40 years in good health and CMV-seronegative. Sequences were obtained from PBMCs. The chain has TRBV10-3 and TRBJ2-3; TRBD1 is a possible D gene (5 bases). CDR3 bases: TGTGCCATCAGTGGACAGCCAGGACCCCGCACAGATACGCAGTATTTT. Translation gives CAISGQPGPRTDTQYF.